This T cell receptor beta chain was sequenced during a study of shared clonotypes between healthy human individuals. Study information: Each donor had three CD4 naive, three CD4 memory, two CD8 naive and one CD8 memory plate. Study-level findings and limits: Tissue TCR repertoires likely differ from these blood-only repertoires. The naive CD4 repertoires of several donors were compared, and around 5% of clonotypes were shared.

The CDR3 is made up of 10 amino acids. V lost 9 bases and J 3 bases, leaving 5 bases between the germline ends. The V gene's germline CDR1 is MRHNA and CDR2 SNTAGT. TCRdb's copy holds only in-frame clones and misses some; the assay was immunoSEQ multiplex PCR. Of approximately 1,000,000 clones listed, around three quarters are singletons. A note on this clone: No antigen is known for it.

Every contributor of samples was a Caucasian grown-up residing in Nashville, Tennessee. What was sequenced was memory CD4+ T cells from PBMCs. Described subset: CD45RA-negative fraction. The V gene is TRBV6-4, the J gene TRBJ1-1; no firm D call. This TCR derives from a man younger than 35 in good health. Some clones in this sample may be carry-over from other donors' samples. In DNA, the CDR3 is TGTGCCAGTTCCGACACTGAAGCTTTCTTT. Protein sequence: CASSDTEAFF.